This T cell receptor (beta chain) was sequenced for a study of CD8 T cells in ankylosing spondylitis. Study-level points and caveats: Blood from ankylosing spondylitis patients appeared to carry a characteristic roughly eight-variant TCR beta motif.

TCRdb independently ran MiXCR on the 5' RACE reads; one entry per CDR3 protein. The table shows around 770,000 distinct CDR3 sequences, with roughly 19% occurring only once. This clonotype has just a few counts. What it recognizes is unknown. The clonotype was recovered from a male donor with ankylosing spondylitis. The material sequenced was blood, either unsorted or a sorted T cell fraction (not recorded which).

As DNA, the CDR3 is TGTGCCAGCAGTTCCCTTCGGGAGAGTGAGCAGTTCTTC. Encoded protein: CASSSLRESEQFF. This chain connects TRBV27 to TRBJ2-1, with a tentative D call TRBD2 (6 bases). This CDR3 spans 13 amino acids. V gave up 4 bases and J gave up 9 bases, with 13 bases separating them. Germline V CDR1 and CDR2: MNHEY, SMNVEV (reference sequence).